This T cell receptor beta chain appears in the sequencing data of a study of CXCR3-negative and CXCR3-positive naive CD8 T cells. Points from the study as a whole: Cryopreservation partially lowered CXCR3 expression, so most assays used fresh PBMCs. For memory CD8+ cells diversity was much lower, but both naive subsets had comparably high diversity. The naive subsets expressed comparable surface CD5, and the authors inferred TCR strength from TRB CDR3 properties. TRB CDR3s of CXCR3-positive naive cells were more hydrophobic than those of CXCR3-negative naive cells.

This CDR3 has 15 amino acids. From germline, CDR1 is MDHEN and CDR2 SYDVKM. In the case of this clonotype: Its antigen remains unidentified.

The TRB libraries of cDNA were built by UMI-labeled 5' RACE. Following a re-call of the 5' RACE reads, TCRdb has one entry per CDR3 protein and lacks DNA. Its table lists over 50,000 distinct CDR3 sequences. Cells classed as naive CD8+ T cells were CD45RO-CCR7+CD27+CD95-. The receptor was isolated from a human donor in good health. Some clones in this sample may be carry-over from other donors' samples. The rearrangement uses TRBV28 and TRBJ2-2; TCRdb's assignment of TRBD2 cannot be checked, as there is no DNA. The sample comprised naive CXCR3+ CD8+ T cells from blood. Subset noted: CD45RO-CCR7+CD27+CD95- naive CD8+ T cells expressing CXCR3 (TNR3+). This chain's CDR3 is CASSFGTSGREELFF.